The 31 T cell receptor beta chains below were found in one sample sequenced in a study of CXCR3-negative and CXCR3-positive naive CD8 T cells. General study findings and limits: Naive cells that were CXCR3-positive had more hydrophobic TRB CDR3s (compared with CXCR3-negative naive cells).

Their target antigens are unknown. Via 5' RACE with UMI labels, TRB cDNA libraries were prepared. TCRdb re-called the 5' RACE reads; one entry per CDR3 protein, DNA not given. Recorded for this sample: around 140,000 distinct CDR3 sequences. The sample was naive CXCR3+ CD8+ T cells from blood. Documented subset: CD45RO-CCR7+CD27+CD95- naive CD8+ T cells expressing CXCR3 (TNR3+). The receptors stem from a human donor in good health. Some clones in this sample may be carry-over from other donors' samples.

CDR3 protein: CASSGTGKNEQFF. The rearrangement uses TRBV9 and TRBJ2-1; the D call of TRBD1 rests on TCRdb alone, since no DNA is present to check it. CDR1 and CDR2 (germline): SGDLS, YYNGEE. This CDR3 has 13 residues.

The chain uses TRBV5-1 and TRBJ2-7. The CDR3 is made up of 13 amino acids. CDR1 is SGHRS and CDR2 is YFSETQ in the germline V gene. The CDR3 here is CASSLVGIYEQYF.

The chain joins TRBV28 to TRBJ1-6; the TRBD1 assignment by TCRdb is unverifiable without DNA. CDR3 length: 18 amino acids. Per the germline V gene, CDR1 is MDHEN and CDR2 is SYDVKM. The CDR3: CASSLWGMIEQGNSPLHF. The variable domain in full, with the rest retrieved from reference TRBV28 and TRBJ1-6, is DVKVTQSSRYLVKRTGEKVFLECVQDMDHENMFWYRQDPGLGLRLIYFSYDVKMKEKGDIPEGYSVSREKKERFSLILESASTNQTSMYLCASSLWGMIEQGNSPLHFGNGTRLTVT.

The chain joins TRBV11-2 to TRBJ2-5. CDR1 is SGHAT, CDR2 FQNNGV, per germline. The CDR3 has 15 residues. CDR3 sequence: CASSLGTRLQETQYF.

The CDR3 loop reads CSVDNPNTGELFF. V and J are TRBV29-1 and TRBJ2-2. CDR1 and CDR2 (germline): SQVTM, ANQGSEA. The CDR3 has 13 residues.

The V call is TRBV30, the J call TRBJ2-1; TCRdb calls TRBD2, which cannot be checked without DNA. This CDR3 spans 14 amino acids. Per germline, CDR1 GTSNPN and CDR2 SVGIG (reference sequence). CDR3 in amino acids: CAWSLARGGDEQFF.

The chain employs TRBV7-8 and TRBJ2-1. CDR1 is SGHVS, CDR2 FQNEAQ, per germline. This CDR3 has 12 amino acids. CDR3: CASSLDENEQFF.

The rearrangement uses TRBV7-9 and TRBJ2-7. This CDR3 is 14 amino acids long. Germline CDR1 reads SEHNR; CDR2 reads FQNEAQ (reference sequence). CDR3 sequence: CASSGVGEAYEQYF. The full variable domain, its missing parts supplied by reference TRBV7-9 and TRBJ2-7, is DTGVSQNPRHKITKRGQNVTFRCDPISEHNRLYWYRQTLGQGPEFLTYFQNEAQLEKSRLLSDRFSAERPKGSFSTLEIQRTEQGDSAMYLCASSGVGEAYEQYFGPGTRLTVT.

This CDR3 reads CASSSGTVGEQYF. The gene calls are TRBV7-9 and TRBJ2-7; no DNA is available, so the TRBD1 call from TCRdb remains unchecked. This CDR3 is built from 13 residues. The germline CDR1 and CDR2 sequences are SEHNR and FQNEAQ (reference sequence).

This chain uses TRBV5-1 with TRBJ2-7; TCRdb's D gene call, TRBD1, goes unchecked for lack of DNA. The CDR3 sequence is 14 residues long. Per germline, CDR1 SGHRS and CDR2 YFSETQ. CDR3 in amino acids: CASSQDRAFLEQYF.

This chain uses TRBV29-1 with TRBJ2-1; TCRdb picks TRBD2, but there is no DNA to check that call. The CDR3 has 15 amino acids. Germline lookup yields CDR1 SQVTM and CDR2 ANQGSEA. CDR3 sequence reads: CSVSERGSSYNEQFF.

This chain uses TRBV11-3 with TRBJ2-3; the TRBD1 assignment by TCRdb is unverifiable without DNA. Germline-derived CDR1 and CDR2 are SGHNT and YENEEA. CDR3 size: 14 residues. The CDR3 spells CASSQTGDPDTQYF.

V gene TRBV21-1 combines with J gene TRBJ2-7; the D gene TCRdb calls, TRBD1, cannot be checked with no DNA. TRBV21-1 is recorded as a pseudogene. The CDR3 sequence is 15 residues long. CDR3 sequence reads: CASSSPPGRTYEQYF.

The V gene is TRBV5-1, the J gene TRBJ2-7; TCRdb lists TRBD1, though no DNA is available to test this call. The germline CDR1 and CDR2 sequences are SGHRS and YFSETQ. This CDR3 contains 16 residues. CDR3 protein: CASSSPLEGTSYEQYF.

V usage is TRBV19 and J usage is TRBJ1-1; TCRdb's D call, TRBD1, is unchecked because there is no DNA. Germline loops: CDR1 LNHDA, CDR2 SQIVND (reference sequence). CDR3 length equals 17 residues. The CDR3 protein is CASRTQGQGAADTEAFF.

The chain has TRBV29-1 and TRBJ2-7. Germline CDR1 and CDR2: SQVTM and ANQGSEA. This CDR3 region has 12 residues. The CDR3 sequence is CSAGGDSYEQYF.

V is TRBV28 and J is TRBJ2-7. The CDR3 length is 16 residues. Germline CDR1 and CDR2: MDHEN and SYDVKM. CDR3 amino acids: CASSSYRTESSYEQYF.

The chain links TRBV5-8 to TRBJ1-4; TCRdb designates TRBD1, a call that cannot be tested without DNA. Germline values: CDR1 SGHTS, CDR2 YDEGEE. This CDR3 is 13 amino acids long. CDR3: CASSQPRRKKLFF.

V and J are TRBV5-6 and TRBJ2-7; without DNA, the TCRdb call of TRBD1 cannot be checked. The CDR3 length is 14 residues. Germline V gives CDR1 SGHDT, CDR2 YYEEEE. The CDR3 reads CASSLWPRVDEQYF.

The chain employs TRBV4-3 and TRBJ2-1; there is no DNA to check the TCRdb D call of TRBD1. CDR1 is LGHNA and CDR2 is YSLEER in the germline V gene. This CDR3 contains 14 residues. The CDR3: CASSGGGSYNEQFF.

J is TRBJ1-2 and V is TRBV29-1; TCRdb's assignment of TRBD1 cannot be checked, as there is no DNA. Per germline, CDR1 SQVTM and CDR2 ANQGSEA. The CDR3 is made up of 11 amino acids. The CDR3 loop reads CSVERGDGYTF.

The V and J genes are TRBV11-2 and TRBJ2-7. CDR3 length equals 14 residues. Germline CDR1 reads SGHAT; CDR2 reads FQNNGV. The CDR3 here is CASSPEAGTPEQYF. Together with reference TRBV11-2 and TRBJ2-7, the CDR3 gives the full variable domain: EAGVAQSPRYKIIEKRQSVAFWCNPISGHATLYWYQQILGQGPKLLIQFQNNGVVDDSQLPKDRFSAERLKGVDSTLKIQPAKLEDSAVYLCASSPEAGTPEQYFGPGTRLTVT.

This chain joins TRBV28 and TRBJ2-3. The germline V gene has CDR1 MDHEN and CDR2 SYDVKM. CDR3 length: 14 amino acids. The CDR3 reads CASSLVTGTDTQYF.

The chain is built from TRBV3-1 and TRBJ2-5; with no DNA, the TCRdb D assignment of TRBD2 cannot be verified. Per germline, CDR1 LGHDT and CDR2 YNNKEL (reference sequence). The CDR3 runs to 15 residues. The CDR3 sequence is CASSQDWGLQETQYF.

The V gene is TRBV4-3, the J gene TRBJ2-1; lacking DNA, the TRBD2 call made by TCRdb goes unchecked. Germline V gene sequence: CDR1 LGHNA, CDR2 YSLEER. The CDR3 covers 13 residues. The CDR3 here is CASSQGAWDEQFF.

V gene TRBV9 combines with J gene TRBJ1-2. The length of the CDR3 is 14 residues. CDR1 is SGDLS and CDR2 is YYNGEE in the germline V gene. The CDR3 protein is CASSGWEGSYGYTF.

J is TRBJ2-7 and V is TRBV5-6; TCRdb lists TRBD1, though no DNA is available to test this call. This CDR3 comprises 14 residues. In germline, CDR1 is SGHDT, CDR2 YYEEEE. This chain's CDR3 is CASSPMTGVYEQYF. Full variable domain (remainder filled in from reference TRBV5-6 and TRBJ2-7): DAGVTQSPTHLIKTRGQQVTLRCSPKSGHDTVSWYQQALGQGPQFIFQYYEEEERQRGNFPDRFSGHQFPNYSSELNVNALLLGDSALYLCASSPMTGVYEQYFGPGTRLTVT.

The V gene is TRBV2, the J gene TRBJ1-6; absent DNA, TCRdb's TRBD1 call cannot be checked. From germline, CDR1 is SNHLY and CDR2 FYNNEI. The CDR3 runs to 16 residues. The CDR3 loop is CASTPGHSSYNSPLHF.

CDR3 loop: CSVFSGPDFTSTDTQYF. V gene TRBV29-1 combines with J gene TRBJ2-3; the TCRdb D gene call, TRBD2, has no DNA to confirm it. CDR3 length: 17 residues. Germline V CDR1 and CDR2: SQVTM, ANQGSEA.

The J gene is TRBJ2-3, the V gene TRBV7-9; as DNA is missing, the TRBD1 call by TCRdb cannot be tested. Germline CDR1 and CDR2: SEHNR and FQNEAQ (reference sequence). CDR3 length: 15 amino acids. The CDR3 loop is CASSFGQGSTDTQYF.

The rearrangement links TRBV27 to TRBJ2-7; TCRdb returns TRBD1, unconfirmable since there is no DNA. In germline, CDR1 is MNHEY, CDR2 SMNVEV (reference sequence). The CDR3 spans 13 residues. CDR3 sequence: CASSSTGTYEQYF.